The 32 T cell receptor beta chains in this list originate from one sample, sequenced in a study of T cells in Graves' hyperthyroidism and ophthalmopathy. Using RNA transcripts as the source, TCR beta CDR3 regions were amplified. HTBI primers drove first-round RT-PCR of the TCR CDR3. Using its own MiXCR run on the multiplex PCR reads, TCRdb lists one record per CDR3 protein. The sample carries roughly 600,000 distinct CDR3 sequences, approximately 14% recorded once. The sample taken for sequencing was blood. The receptors were sampled from a woman aged 45-65 years with Graves' ophthalmopathy.

This clonotype was seen just once. A much larger clonotype is one base distant, so this may be a read error. The gene calls are TRBV3-1 and TRBJ2-2; perhaps TRBD1 as D (6 bases). CDR1 is LGHDT, CDR2 YNNKEL, per germline (reference sequence). Trimming left V 0 bases short and J 2 bases short, with 13 bases between. The CDR3 runs 17 residues. The CDR3 sequence is CASSQDDWGPNTGELFF. The CDR3 bases are TGTGCCAGCAGCCAAGATGATTGGGGGCCTAACACCGGGGAGCTGTTTTTT.

This clonotype has ten or more counts. The V and J genes are TRBV7-2 and TRBJ2-1, with TRBD2 matching 13 bases. This CDR3 comprises 15 residues. Losses at the gene ends were 2 bases for V and 8 bases for J; bases not matched to a gene: 3. In germline, CDR1 is SGHTA, CDR2 FQGNSA. As DNA, the CDR3 is TGTGCCAGCAGCTTAAGACTAGCGGGAGGCGATGAGCAGTTCTTC. Amino acid sequence: CASSLRLAGGDEQFF. The full variable domain, completed using reference TRBV7-2 and TRBJ2-1, is GAGVSQSPSNKVTEKGKDVELRCDPISGHTALYWYRQSLGQGLEFLIYFQGNSAPDKSGLPSDRFSAERTGGSVSTLTIQRTQQEDSAVYLCASSLRLAGGDEQFFGPGTRLTVL.

This clonotype was picked up many times. The chain employs TRBV5-5 and TRBJ2-7; TRBD1 matches 10 bases. The CDR3 length is 17 residues. Germline V gene sequence: CDR1 SGHKS, CDR2 YYEKEE (reference sequence). With 2 bases clipped from V and 4 bases from J, the junction kept 12 bases outside the gene matches. The CDR3 DNA is TGTGCCAGCAGCTTACTTTCAGAGACAGGGGGCGGATACGAGCAGTACTTC. Protein: CASSLLSETGGGYEQYF.

This clonotype has at least ten counts. This chain uses TRBV5-1 with TRBJ2-1; TRBD2 matches at 10 bases. The CDR3 covers 17 residues. Germline CDR1 reads SGHRS; CDR2 reads YFSETQ. The ends lost 3 bases at V and 7 bases at J; junction bases unmatched: 13. CDR3 nucleotide sequence: TGCGCCAGCAGCTCGAGACCAGCGGGAGGGCCGGGGAATGAGCAGTTCTTC. It specifies CASSSRPAGGPGNEQFF.

This clonotype was recorded many times. The chain has TRBV7-2 and TRBJ1-1, with 10 bases lining up with TRBD1. The CDR3 spans 15 residues. Germline CDR1 SGHTA, CDR2 FQGNSA. V was clipped by 5 bases and J by 3 bases; unmatched bases: 6. CDR3 DNA: TGTGCCAGCAGCCGTACCGACAGGGGGCACACTGAAGCTTTCTTT. Encoded protein: CASSRTDRGHTEAFF.

V is TRBV12-3 or TRBV12-4 and J is TRBJ2-1, with 16 bases identical to TRBD2. The CDR3 loop spans 16 amino acids. The ends lost 6 bases at V and 6 bases at J; junction bases unmatched: 5. The CDR3 DNA reads TGTGCCAGCAGGACCGGGACTAGCGGGAGGGCCAATGAGCAGTTCTTC. Translating it yields CASRTGTSGRANEQFF.

This clonotype was picked up many times. This chain uses TRBV18 with TRBJ1-1, with D possibly being TRBD1 (6 bases). The CDR3 length is 14 residues. Germline V gene lookup returns CDR1 KGHSH and CDR2 LQKENI. Trimming pared 2 bases from V and 6 bases from J, leaving 13 bases between. The CDR3 nucleotides read TGTGCCAGCTCACCAAAACAGGGTAGCGCTGAAGCTTTCTTT. This sequence encodes CASSPKQGSAEAFF.

As to this clonotype: At one end the junction does not follow the germline gene, possibly because of a read error. This chain uses TRBV4-3 with TRBJ1-3; D ambiguous. This CDR3 region has 13 residues. The germline V gene has CDR1 LGHNA and CDR2 YSLEER. CDR3 residues: CASGHNSGNTIYF. Here the CDR3 DNA reads TGCGCCAGCGGCCACAACTCTGGAAACACCATATATTTT.

This clonotype appeared many times. The chain joins TRBV12-3 or TRBV12-4 to TRBJ1-2; D call uncertain. This CDR3 contains 17 residues. Trimming shortened V by 1 base and J by 8 bases, and 23 bases separated the two germline ends. The CDR3 loop is CASSLVARAGGLIGYTF. CDR3 nucleotides: TGTGCCAGCAGTTTAGTCGCGAGGGCAGGTGGATTAATCGGCTACACCTTC.

This clonotype was detected ten times or more. The CDR3 nucleotides read TGTGCCAGCAGCTCATCGACACTAGCAGTCTCCTACAATGAGCAGTTCTTC. Residues: CASSSSTLAVSYNEQFF. This chain uses TRBV7-3 with TRBJ2-1; tentatively, D is TRBD2 (6 bases). CDR1 and CDR2 (germline): SGHTA, FQGTGA. The V and J ends lost 4 bases and 0 bases respectively, with 16 bases between them. This CDR3 contains 17 residues.

This clonotype was seen repeatedly, ten times or more. V and J are TRBV24-1 and TRBJ2-7; 10 nucleotides agree with TRBD1. V lost 4 bases and J lost 5; bases outside the gene matches: 4. CDR3 size: 14 residues. The germline V gene encodes CDR1 KGHDR and CDR2 SFDVKD. CDR3 region: CATSERDRGHEQYF. CDR3 in DNA: TGTGCCACCAGTGAGAGGGACAGGGGCCACGAGCAGTACTTC.

The chain has TRBV11-2 and TRBJ2-7; TRBD2 aligns across 11 bases. The length of the CDR3 is 20 residues. V trimming: 5 bases; J trimming: 3 bases; junction bases outside the gene matches: 21. The germline CDR1 and CDR2 sequences are SGHAT and FQNNGV. CDR3 loop: CASSGYLGVAGGGFYYEQYF. CDR3 sequence (DNA): TGTGCCAGCAGCGGCTACTTAGGGGTAGCGGGAGGGGGGTTTTACTACGAGCAGTACTTC.

Many counts were recorded for this clonotype. J is TRBJ2-7 and V is TRBV28, with TRBD2 as a possible D gene (7 bases). V was trimmed by 6 bases and J by 5 bases, leaving 17 bases between them. The CDR3 consists of 14 residues. Germline loops: CDR1 MDHEN, CDR2 SYDVKM. Here the CDR3 DNA reads TGTGCCAGCAGATCGGGGGGCGCGCGAGACGAGCAGTACTTC. Translation gives CASRSGGARDEQYF.

This clonotype has just a few counts. This chain uses TRBV28 with TRBJ1-1; 8 bases fit TRBD1. Germline assignment: CDR1 MDHEN and CDR2 SYDVKM. Germline trimming cut 3 bases from V and 4 bases from J; bases unmatched to any gene: 4. The length of the CDR3 is 14 residues. The CDR3 nucleotides read TGTGCCAGCAGTTTCGGACAGGGACTCACTGAAGCTTTCTTT. As protein: CASSFGQGLTEAFF.

The chain is built from TRBV9 and TRBJ2-3, with TRBD2 as a possible D gene (5 bases). V was shortened by 2 bases and J by 5 bases, with 12 bases between the two germline ends. Germline V gene sequence: CDR1 SGDLS, CDR2 YYNGEE. The CDR3 covers 14 residues. The CDR3 spells CASSVRTGRDTQYF. The CDR3 bases are TGTGCCAGCAGCGTCCGGACTGGGAGAGATACGCAGTATTTT.

This chain connects TRBV9 to TRBJ2-1; no clear D. The V gene lost 0 bases and the J gene lost 9 bases, with 10 bases spanning the gap. The length of the CDR3 is 13 residues. The germline CDR1 and CDR2 sequences are SGDLS and YYNGEE. The CDR3: CASSVVLLSEQFF. The DNA for the CDR3 is TGTGCCAGCAGCGTAGTTTTGTTGTCTGAGCAGTTCTTC.

The J gene is TRBJ2-6, the V gene TRBV19; maybe TRBD2 (6 bases). Trimming pared 5 bases from V and 2 bases from J, leaving 19 bases between. This CDR3 is built from 18 residues. Germline V gene sequence: CDR1 LNHDA, CDR2 SQIVND (reference sequence). The CDR3 DNA sequence: TGTGCCAGTAGTCCCCATGGAGGGAGCAGGGCTGGGGCCAACGTCCTGACTTTC. Protein product: CASSPHGGSRAGANVLTF.

Remarks on this clonotype: Since a much larger clone is just one base distant, this may be a read error. The chain couples TRBV20-1 to TRBJ1-6; D is unresolved. The CDR3 sequence is 12 residues long. Germline V gives CDR1 DFQATT, CDR2 SNEGSKA (reference sequence). This CDR3 reads CSATSYSSPLHF. The CDR3, as DNA: TGCAGTGCCACGAGCTATAGTTCACCCCTCCACTTT.

The rearrangement uses TRBV19 and TRBJ1-2, with 7 bases matching TRBD1. CDR3 size: 15 residues. Germline V lookup: CDR1 LNHDA, CDR2 SQIVND (reference sequence). The J segment lost 3 bases and the V segment lost 1 base, leaving 5 bases of the junction unmatched. CDR3 sequence reads: CASSIVGQGDYGYTF. CDR3 DNA: TGTGCCAGTAGTATAGTCGGGCAGGGGGACTATGGCTACACCTTC.

In this sample, this clonotype turned up many times. This chain connects TRBV5-1 to TRBJ1-5; D uncertain. Trimming shortened V by 4 bases and J by 3 bases, and 14 bases separated the two germline ends. Per the germline V gene, CDR1 is SGHRS and CDR2 is YFSETQ. CDR3 size: 15 residues. The DNA of the CDR3 is TGCGCCAGCAGCCTCTCAGGACTCCTCAATCAGCCCCAGCATTTT. Protein product: CASSLSGLLNQPQHF.

This clonotype was seen repeatedly, ten times or more. This sequence joins TRBV6-2 or TRBV6-3 and TRBJ1-2, with D perhaps matching TRBD1 (5 bases). The germline V and J ends were trimmed by 2 bases and 6 bases, with 10 bases remaining between them. CDR1 and CDR2 (germline): MNHEY, SVGEGT. The CDR3 loop spans 13 amino acids. The CDR3 region is CASSYVGVDGYTF. The DNA of the CDR3 is TGTGCCAGCAGTTACGTAGGGGTGGATGGCTACACCTTC.

V usage is TRBV28 and J usage is TRBJ1-5; TRBD1 might be the D (5 bases). The CDR3 totals 16 residues. Trimming removed 3 bases at V and 4 bases at J, with 16 bases between. Germline V gene sequence: CDR1 MDHEN, CDR2 SYDVKM. CDR3 protein: CASSLYVAGGNQPQHF. In nucleotides, the CDR3 is TGTGCCAGCAGTTTGTATGTGGCGGGGGGGAATCAGCCCCAGCATTTT.

The V gene is TRBV28, the J gene TRBJ2-5; no firm D call. Germline V gives CDR1 MDHEN, CDR2 SYDVKM. The CDR3 consists of 13 residues. V was shortened by 6 bases and J by 5 bases, with 13 bases between the two germline ends. CDR3 nucleotides: TGTGCCAGCAGCCCGGACCTGGGGGAGACCCAGTACTTC. Translating it yields CASSPDLGETQYF.

This clonotype showed up many times. The chain uses TRBV20-1 and TRBJ1-1; maybe TRBD1 (5 bases). The CDR3 has 15 amino acids. Germline values: CDR1 DFQATT, CDR2 SNEGSKA (reference sequence). The V and J ends lost 6 bases and 3 bases respectively, with 20 bases between them. CDR3 residues: CSAELPTEIHTEAFF. As DNA, the CDR3 is TGCAGTGCCGAACTGCCGACAGAGATACACACTGAAGCTTTCTTT.

This clonotype came up once. A junction boundary mismatches the germline segment, possibly from a read error. V and J are TRBV7-7 and TRBJ2-7; no definite D call. There are 13 residues in the CDR3. From germline, CDR1 is SSHAT and CDR2 FNYEAQ (reference sequence). CDR3 DNA: TGTGCTAGCAGCTTAGGGAAAACCTACGAGCAGTACTTC. As protein: CASSLGKTYEQYF.

In its sample, this clonotype was seen many times. The V and J genes are TRBV11-2 and TRBJ2-3; D ambiguous. The germline V and J ends were trimmed by 0 bases and 5 bases, with 6 bases remaining between them. This CDR3 region has 13 residues. CDR1 is SGHAT and CDR2 is FQNNGV in the germline V gene. Here the CDR3 reads CASSLDQEDTQYF. CDR3 sequence (DNA): TGTGCCAGCAGCTTAGATCAAGAAGATACGCAGTATTTT.

This clonotype was seen a few times. This chain joins TRBV6-1 and TRBJ1-2; D may be TRBD1 (6 bases). The CDR3 consists of 12 residues. From germline, CDR1 is MNHNS and CDR2 SASEGT. The V and J ends lost 6 bases and 9 bases respectively, with 14 bases between them. Here the CDR3 DNA reads TGTGCCAGCAGCCTAGGGGGACGAAGCTACACCTTC. It encodes CASSLGGRSYTF.

This chain links TRBV25-1 with TRBJ1-1; a possible D gene is TRBD1 (6 bases). V lost 7 bases, J lost 0 bases, and 9 bases lay in between. The CDR3 totals 13 residues. Germline CDR1 reads MGHDK; CDR2 reads SYGVNS. The CDR3 region has the DNA TGTGCCAGCACGGGACAATTGAACACTGAAGCTTTCTTT. As protein: CASTGQLNTEAFF.

The V call is TRBV20-1, the J call TRBJ2-1; 8 nucleotides match TRBD2. CDR1 is DFQATT, CDR2 SNEGSKA, per germline (reference sequence). J lost 0 bases, V lost 3 bases, and 7 bases had no gene match. This CDR3 has 16 residues. In DNA, the CDR3 is TGCAGTGCTAGTTCAGCGGGAGAACTCTCCTACAATGAGCAGTTCTTC. Translating it yields CSASSAGELSYNEQFF.

This clonotype was recorded at least ten times. The chain has TRBV5-1 and TRBJ1-1; 7 bases align to TRBD1. CDR1 and CDR2 (germline): SGHRS, YFSETQ. The CDR3 has 14 amino acids. The J segment lost 1 base and the V segment lost 3 bases, leaving 3 bases of the junction unmatched. In DNA form, the CDR3 reads TGCGCCAGCAGCTCGACAGGGAGGAACACTGAAGCTTTCTTT. It yields the protein CASSSTGRNTEAFF.

The chain carries TRBV5-1 and TRBJ2-3, with 7 positions matching TRBD2. The CDR3 contains 15 residues. The J segment lost 2 bases and the V segment lost 5 bases, leaving 8 bases of the junction unmatched. The germline V gene encodes CDR1 SGHRS and CDR2 YFSETQ. CDR3 sequence (DNA): TGCGCCAGCAGTCGAGGAGGGAGGGCCACAGATACGCAGTATTTT. This gives the protein CASSRGGRATDTQYF. Supplemented by reference TRBV5-1 and TRBJ2-3, the full variable domain reads KAGVTQTPRYLIKTRGQQVTLSCSPISGHRSVSWYQQTPGQGLQFLFEYFSETQRNKGNFPGRFSGRQFSNSRSEMNVSTLELGDSALYLCASSRGGRATDTQYFGPGTRLTVL.

This clonotype has a count of ten or more. This chain joins TRBV10-3 and TRBJ2-3; 7 positions match TRBD2. Germline V gene lookup returns CDR1 ENHRY and CDR2 SYGVKD. Trimming removed 0 bases from V and 7 bases from J; junction bases left unmatched: 4. The CDR3 is made up of 14 amino acids. The CDR3 reads CAISESTSSNTQYF. The CDR3 DNA reads TGTGCCATCAGTGAGTCGACTAGCTCGAATACGCAGTATTTT.